These T cell receptor beta chains were read from a single sample in a study of blood T cells in healthy people across ages. TCRdb used MiXCR to reprocess the 5' RACE reads, holding one entry per CDR3 protein. The sample contains 650,000 to 1,000,000 distinct CDR3 sequences, about 36% of which appear only once. The sequenced sample was blood. Receptors were obtained from a man in his late teens or twenties in good health. The CDR3 runs from the conserved cysteine through the conserved F or W. D genes are given only for firm matches. Not all rows give a size; the values are once, few, many and, for expanded clones, a class.

15 NA few TRBJ1-1 TRBV6-6 TGTGCCAGCAGGTCAGTAGGGGGAAGGAACACTGAAGCTTTCTTT CASRSVGGRNTEAFF
14 NA few TRBJ2-2 TRBV5-1 TGCGCCAGCAGCTTGCAGGGAAGTACCGGGGAGCTGTTTTTT CASSLQGSTGELFF
15 TRBD1 few TRBJ1-6 TRBV12-3/TRBV12-4 TGTGCCAGCAGTGGGACAGGCGACTATAATTCACCCCTCCACTTT CASSGTGDYNSPLHF
12 TRBD1 NA TRBJ1-2 TRBV29-1 TGCAGCGTAGGGGGCCTCGACTATGGCTACACCTTC CSVGGLDYGYTF
11 NA NA TRBJ2-1 TRBV5-1 TGCGCCAGCAGGCTTAGAGGGGAGCAGTTCTTC CASRLRGEQFF
15 NA few TRBJ2-3 TRBV20-1 TGCAGTGCTAGAGACCGCGGTGTGGGAACAGATACGCAGTATTTT CSARDRGVGTDTQYF
14 NA NA TRBJ2-3 TRBV5-1 TGCGCCAGCAGCTTGAAAGGGCCCACAGATACGCAGTATTTT CASSLKGPTDTQYF
11 NA NA TRBJ2-7 TRBV30 TGTGCCTGGAGTCAACCCTACGAGCAGTACTTC CAWSQPYEQYF
13 TRBD1 many TRBJ1-2 TRBV10-3 TGTGCCATCAGGAACCCGGGACAGTCCGGCTACACCTTC CAIRNPGQSGYTF
15 NA NA TRBJ2-3 TRBV3-1 TGTGCCAGCAGCCAACTGTTGCTGTACACAGATACGCAGTATTTT CASSQLLLYTDTQYF
16 TRBD1 NA TRBJ2-1 TRBV7-9 TGTGCCAGCAGCTTAGCCGGTACAGGGGGTAGCGATGAGCAGTTATTC CASSLAGTGGSDEQLF
15 NA many TRBJ2-3 TRBV4-2 TGTGCCAGCAGCCCCAGGGATAAGGGCACAGATACGCAGTATTTT CASSPRDKGTDTQYF
15 TRBD1 few TRBJ2-1 TRBV4-1 TGCGCCAGCAGCCAAGGGGGGACAGGGTACCATGAGCAGTTCTTC CASSQGGTGYHEQFF
16 NA NA TRBJ2-7 TRBV10-3 TGTGCCATCAGTGAGTCGATAGGGAGCACCTACAATGAGCAGTACTTC CAISESIGSTYNEQYF
15 TRBD1 NA TRBJ2-5 TRBV5-6 TGTGCCAGCAGATTCCGGGACAGGGAGGCAGAGACCCAGTACTTC CASRFRDREAETQYF
15 TRBD1 NA TRBJ2-1 TRBV6-5 TGTGCCAGCAGTTACTCGGGACAGCCGAACAATGAGCAGTTCTTC CASSYSGQPNNEQFF
15 NA NA TRBJ2-5 TRBV6-2/TRBV6-3 TGTGCCAGCAGTCTTTACCGCAGGGGGGTAGAGACCCAGTACTTC CASSLYRRGVETQYF
13 NA few TRBJ2-1 TRBV12-3/TRBV12-4 TGTGCCAGCAGCCCTCTCTCTAGGGAGACCCAGTTCTTC CASSPLSRETQFF
15 TRBD1 many TRBJ1-2 TRBV20-1 TGCAGTGCTAGAGACCCTCCGCAGGGGGACTATGGCTACACCTTC CSARDPPQGDYGYTF
14 NA few TRBJ1-4 TRBV20-1 TGCAGTGCTAGAGTGGGGGCAACTAATGAAAAACTGTTTTTT CSARVGATNEKLFF
15 NA NA TRBJ2-7 TRBV27 TGTGCCAGCAGTTCACTACTGGAGGGGGCGGTTGAGCGGTACTTC CASSSLLEGAVERYF
14 NA few TRBJ1-4 TRBV28 TGTGCCAGCACTGGAGCCTCCGGGTTCGAAAAACTGTTTTTT CASTGASGFEKLFF
14 NA few TRBJ1-2 TRBV20-1 TGCAGTGCTAGTACGACGGGGTTAAACTATGGCTACACCTTC CSASTTGLNYGYTF
16 NA NA TRBJ2-7 TRBV3-1 TGTGCCAGCAGCCAGACTGACTGGGGAATATACAATGAGCAGTACTTC CASSQTDWGIYNEQYF
16 NA NA TRBJ2-1 TRBV12-5 TGTGCTAGTGTCCCTCCCGGGGCCAGCTCCTACAATGAGCAGTTCTTC CASVPPGASSYNEQFF
19 NA NA TRBJ1-1 TRBV14 TGTGCCAGCAGCCAAGGGTCGAGTTCGGAGGGGGTGTTGAACACTGAAGCTTTCTTT CASSQGSSSEGVLNTEAFF
15 TRBD1 NA TRBJ2-1 TRBV10-3 TGTGCCATCAGACCGGGACAGAGCTCCTACAATGAGCAGTTCTTC CAIRPGQSSYNEQFF
15 TRBD2 few TRBJ2-1 TRBV5-6 TGTGCCAGCAGCCAAGGGAGCGGGGGTTACAATGAGCAGTTCTTC CASSQGSGGYNEQFF
13 NA few TRBJ1-6 TRBV10-3 TGTGCCATCAAGGGAGATTATAATTCACCCCTCCACTTT CAIKGDYNSPLHF
15 TRBD2 NA TRBJ2-7 TRBV9 TGTGCCAGCAGCGCCCTAGCGGGACCCTACAATGAGCAGTACTTC CASSALAGPYNEQYF
11 NA few TRBJ2-3 TRBV2 TGTGCCAGCAGTGAAGTAGATACGCAGTATTTT CASSEVDTQYF
12 TRBD1 few TRBJ1-1 TRBV12-3/TRBV12-4 TGTGCCAGCAGCCGAAACAGGGGGGGAGCTTTCTTT CASSRNRGGAFF
15 NA few TRBJ2-3 TRBV12-3/TRBV12-4 TGTGCCAGCAGTTTAGGGATACCACCCACAGATACGCAGTATTTT CASSLGIPPTDTQYF
12 NA many TRBJ2-7 TRBV12-3/TRBV12-4 TGTGCCAGCGGATCCGAGAGCTACGAGCAGTACTTC CASGSESYEQYF
17 NA few TRBJ1-2 TRBV5-1 TGCGCCAGCAGCTCGAAATCTCTGTTGGGATCCTACTATGGCTACACCTTC CASSSKSLLGSYYGYTF
13 NA many TRBJ1-5 TRBV7-9 TGCGCCAGCAGCCTCGGGACAAATCAGCCCCAGCATTTT CASSLGTNQPQHF
17 TRBD2 NA TRBJ2-5 TRBV7-2 TGTGCCAGCAGCTTAGTGTCTAGCGGGGGAGAGCGGGAGACCCAGTACTTC CASSLVSSGGERETQYF
13 NA few TRBJ1-5 TRBV20-1 TGCAGTGCTACGAGACGTCTGCCCCAGCCCCAGCATTTT CSATRRLPQPQHF
15 NA many TRBJ2-3 TRBV5-1 TGTGCCAGCAGCTTAAGTGGGGCGAGCACAGATACGCAGTATTTT CASSLSGASTDTQYF
14 NA few TRBJ1-2 TRBV5-6 TGTGCCAGCAGCCCGGACCGAATGGACTATGGCTACACCTTC CASSPDRMDYGYTF
15 NA NA TRBJ2-3 TRBV12-3/TRBV12-4 TGTGCCAGCAGTTTAGACGGACAGAGGGCAGATATGCAGTATTTT CASSLDGQRADMQYF
14 NA NA TRBJ1-2 TRBV2 TGTGCCAGCAGTGAATCGACAGAGAGCTATGGCTACACCTTC CASSESTESYGYTF
15 NA once TRBJ1-2 TRBV4-1 TGCGCCAGCAGCCAAGAAAGCAGCCCCCTCTATGGCTACACCTTC CASSQESSPLYGYTF
11 NA few TRBJ2-7 TRBV28 TGTGCCAGCAGTTCCATGTACGAGCAGTACTTC CASSSMYEQYF
15 TRBD1 few TRBJ1-2 TRBV12-3/TRBV12-4 TGTGCCAGCAGTCCAGCACGGGACAGGGCTCGTGGCTACACCTTC CASSPARDRARGYTF
14 TRBD2 once TRBJ2-5 TRBV29-1 TGCAGCGGGGCGACTAGCTCCCTGGGGGAGACCCAGTACTTC CSGATSSLGETQYF
17 NA few TRBJ1-6 TRBV4-2 TGTGCCAGCAGCCAGAGACAGGCGCTACGAGGGGATTCACCCCTCCACTTT CASSQRQALRGDSPLHF
15 TRBD1 NA TRBJ2-5 TRBV20-1 TGCAGTGCTAGAGTAGGACAGGGAAGCTTGGAGACCCAGTACTTC CSARVGQGSLETQYF
14 TRBD1 NA TRBJ1-1 TRBV7-9 TGTGCCAGCAGCTTCCCCGACAGGGGCCCTGAAGCTTTCTTT CASSFPDRGPEAFF
12 NA few TRBJ1-4 TRBV7-9 TGTGCCAGCAGCCCGGAGAGGGAAAAACTGTTTTTT CASSPEREKLFF
16 NA few TRBJ2-1 TRBV5-1 TGCGCCAGCAGCCGCTTAGGACAAAAGACCTACAATGAGCAGTTCTTC CASSRLGQKTYNEQFF
12 NA NA TRBJ2-4 TRBV29-1 TGCAGCACCGAGGGGCTCGGAAACATTCAGTACTTC CSTEGLGNIQYF
14 NA many TRBJ2-3 TRBV20-1 TGCAGTGCTAGACCGGGGGCTAGCACAGATACGCAGTATTTT CSARPGASTDTQYF